This TCR beta chain originates from a study of cytomegalovirus exposure and HLA in healthy donors. Donors likely had unrecorded immune exposures despite being nominally healthy when sampled. As regards this clone: Its antigen is currently unknown.

There are 13 residues in the CDR3. CDR1 is GTSNPN, CDR2 SVGIG, per germline (reference sequence). Trimming removed 4 bases from V and 6 bases from J; junction bases left unmatched: 7. General study points: Sequencing artifact likely explains a cluster of highly shared sequence variants. Equally common other TCR beta chains were less clonally expanded than HLA-associated ones, a later analysis found.

This PCR relied on a set of 60 Vbeta primers and 13 Jbeta primers. Produced via immunoSEQ multiplex PCR; TCRdb's table is partial and in-frame only. The repertoire holds 100,000 to 130,000 clones, approximately 84% seen once, with around 2.4% in the top ten. The rearrangement joins TRBV30 to TRBJ2-7, with 9 bases fitting TRBD1. The specimen was PBMCs. The TCR comes from a man aged 25 to 45 in good health and CMV-seronegative. CDR3 nucleotides: TGTGCCTGGACCTGGGGACAGGGATTCGAGCAGTACTTC. This translates into CAWTWGQGFEQYF.